This TCR beta chain appears in the sequencing data of a study of OX40 agonist ivuxolimab in advanced cancers. Some background on the complete study: Ivuxolimab, which targeted the costimulatory receptor OX40 (CD134), was an agonistic, fully human IgG2 monoclonal antibody. Patients were allowed to have had prior anti-PD-1, anti-PD-L1 or anti-CTLA-4 therapy, and approximately 40% of the dose-escalation patients had previously received checkpoint inhibitors. Of the approximately 54 patients in dose escalation, around 20 had hepatocellular carcinoma, approximately 15 had melanoma, 9 had renal cell carcinoma and 9 had head and neck cancer. Peripheral TCRbeta sequencing was intended to test whether TCR sequence diversity was altered and clonal T-cell expansion was caused by ivuxolimab. Three dose-escalation patients achieved partial responses, one with hepatocellular carcinoma and two with cutaneous melanoma. In the dose-escalation cohort, 82.7% of patients were male, and the mean age was roughly 60 years, with a range of 23 to 79. The paper covers the monotherapy dose-escalation part of the phase I ivuxolimab trial, which included N of about 51 patients. Intravenous ivuxolimab was administered to patients every 2 weeks at six dose levels: 0.01, 0.1, 0.3, 1.5, 3 and 10 mg/kg.

Turning to this clone: The clone's antigen remains unknown. No base-level quality is on record; no much larger clone is a single base apart.

Broad study findings and their caveats: Clonal expansion of both CD4+ and CD8+ blood T cells was observed from baseline to week 6 at doses 0.1 to 3.0 mg/kg. After ivuxolimab, CD8+ T cells had more expanded clones than CD4+ T cells on average. Low levels of normalized T-cell clonal expansion were also seen in some nonresponding patients. Which antigens the clonally expanded peripheral T cells were specific for was not determined. In partial responders in the 0.1-3.0 mg/kg groups, normalized peripheral clonal expansion was found to be among the lowest, especially among CD8+ T cells.

The trial excluded patients who had a history of autoimmune disease or were on systemic immunosuppression. Peripheral blood for TCR sequencing was drawn from every dose cohort at baseline, at cycle 4 day 1 and at cycle 7 day 1. The samples were drawn from a first-in-human, open-label, multicenter phase I dose-escalation trial of ivuxolimab. Adults with locally advanced or metastatic head and neck squamous cell, hepatocellular, melanoma or renal cell carcinoma were enrolled in the trial. Before TCR sequencing, CD4+ T cells and CD8+ T cells were sorted from peripheral blood as separate populations. Genomic DNA was isolated from the sorted cells so that the TCRbeta CDR3 region could be sequenced. The immunoSEQ Assay was used to sequence the TCRbeta CDR3 regions. Held by TCRdb, this immuneACCESS table contains in-frame sequences only and omits some clones. Under half of the omission traces to an unresolved V gene where checked; the cause of the rest is unknown. This sample lists fewer than 70,000 clones; about nine tenths were detected once. 4% to 4.5% of the sample comes from the top ten.

The sequencing here drew on CD4+ or CD8+ T cells sorted from blood, taken in a trial of the OX40 agonist ivuxolimab. The sequence came from an adult with an advanced solid tumor such as melanoma, head and neck, liver or kidney cancer.

The CDR3 here reads CASSTTGGYNQPQHF. In nucleotide form, the sequence is TGTGCCAGTAGTACTACAGGGGGCTACAATCAGCCCCAGCATTTT. In this chain, TRBV19 is recombined with TRBJ1-5, and 9 bases in between align with TRBD1. The germline V gene encodes CDR1 LNHDA and CDR2 SQIVND (reference sequence). The CDR3 measures 15 amino acids from cysteine to phenylalanine. Of the read, only the CDR3 DNA is kept; its 45 bases are in frame from base 1. After removal of 4 bases from V and 3 bases from J, the junction retains 4 bases not matched to a gene.